This T cell receptor (beta chain) emerged from a study of cytomegalovirus exposure and HLA in healthy donors. General observations from the study: Among the most significant clusters, several appeared linked to common viral pathogens in a later analysis.

Worth noting for this clone: The antigen is not known. The junction and the germline gene differ at one end; a read error may be behind it.

The PCR used 60 Vbeta and 13 Jbeta primers. TCRdb's table, derived via immunoSEQ multiplex PCR, lists solely in-frame clones and lacks some. This sample has some 190,000 clones, with approximately 73% found just once. The sequence came from a woman in her twenties or thirties in good health and CMV-seropositive. The sequenced sample consisted of PBMCs.

The CDR3, as DNA: TGTGCCAGCAGCGTAGATCGGGGGACCTACGAGCAGTACTTC. Protein sequence: CASSVDRGTYEQYF. This chain joins TRBV11-2 and TRBJ2-7, with D tentatively TRBD2 (6 bases). The CDR3 contains 14 residues. CDR1 is SGHAT, CDR2 FQNNGV, per germline.